This T cell receptor beta chain comes out of a study of T-cell memory formation after mild COVID-19. Background on the study: TCR clusters were mostly donor specific.

This clonotype came up a few times. Its antigen is as yet unknown. General study points: Clonal second-wave expansions that peaked on day 37 had unconfirmed SARS-CoV-2 specificity. Day 15 to 85 contractors were CD4/CD8 balanced; later expanders leaned CD4+.

Barcoded TCR alpha and TCR beta cDNA libraries with UMIs came from 5'RACE using constant-segment primers. TCRdb re-called the 5' RACE reads with MiXCR, one entry per CDR3 protein. The profile covers 550,000 to 700,000 distinct CDR3 sequences, with 15% to 20% appearing a single time and roughly 7.8% taken by the ten largest. This sequence originates from an adult woman who had mild COVID-19 (a few samples of this study predate the infection). Cell type and time point are not known. The sequencing sample was made of PBMCs or a T cell subset sorted from them (not recorded which).

The CDR3 DNA reads as TGCGCCAGCAGCCTATTTCAGGGGCCGAACACTGAAGCTTTCTTT. Translation gives CASSLFQGPNTEAFF. The gene calls are TRBV4-1 and TRBJ1-1, with a possible D match to TRBD1 (6 bases). The V and J ends lost 4 bases and 1 base respectively, with 13 bases between them. This CDR3 region has 15 residues. CDR1 is MGHRA, CDR2 YSYEKL, per germline.